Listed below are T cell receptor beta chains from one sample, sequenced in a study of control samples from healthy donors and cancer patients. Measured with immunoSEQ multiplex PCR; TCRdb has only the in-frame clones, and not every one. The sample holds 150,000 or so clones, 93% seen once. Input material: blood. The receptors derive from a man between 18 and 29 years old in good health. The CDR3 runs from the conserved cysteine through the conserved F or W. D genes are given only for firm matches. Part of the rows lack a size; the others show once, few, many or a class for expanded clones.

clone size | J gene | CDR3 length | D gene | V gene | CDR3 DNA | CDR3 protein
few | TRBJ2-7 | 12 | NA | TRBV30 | TGTGCCTGGAGTTCTCAAGGACCCGAGCAGTACTTC | CAWSSQGPEQYF
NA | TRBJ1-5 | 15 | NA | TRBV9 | TGTGCCAGCAGCGTAGGGATCGACGGAGGTCAGCCCCAGCATTTT | CASSVGIDGGQPQHF
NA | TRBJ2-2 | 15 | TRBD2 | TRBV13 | TGTGCCAGCAGCTTAGTCGGGACTAGCCTCGGGGAGCTGTTTTTT | CASSLVGTSLGELFF
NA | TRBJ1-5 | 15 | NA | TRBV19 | TGTGCCAGTAGTATAGGTTGGCAGGGTTATCAGCCCCAGCATTTT | CASSIGWQGYQPQHF
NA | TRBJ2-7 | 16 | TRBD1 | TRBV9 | TGTGCCAGCAGCGTGGGACCGGGACAGGTAGCCTACGAGCAGTACTTC | CASSVGPGQVAYEQYF
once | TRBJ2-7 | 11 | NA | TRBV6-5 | TGTGCCAGCAGTTACAGGGACGAGCAGTACTTC | CASSYRDEQYF
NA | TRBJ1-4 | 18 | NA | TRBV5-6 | TGTGCCAGCAGCTTGGCCACGGGACCGACGGACGATAATGAAAAACTGTTTTTT | CASSLATGPTDDNEKLFF
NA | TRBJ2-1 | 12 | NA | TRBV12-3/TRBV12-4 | TGTGCCAGCAGTTTGGGGTTGGATGAGCAGTTCTTC | CASSLGLDEQFF
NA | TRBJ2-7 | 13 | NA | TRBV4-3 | TGCGCCAGCAGCTTTACGGGCGAAAACGAGCAGTACTTC | CASSFTGENEQYF
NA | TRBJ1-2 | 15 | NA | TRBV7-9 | TGTGCCAGCAGCGTAGACAGTTCCCCCGGCTATGGCTACACCTTC | CASSVDSSPGYGYTF
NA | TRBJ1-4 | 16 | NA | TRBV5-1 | TGCGCCAGCAGCTTGGTTGGGCAGGCGGCTAATGAAAAACTGTTTTTT | CASSLVGQAANEKLFF
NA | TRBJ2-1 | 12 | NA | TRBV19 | TGTGCCAGTAGATCCGAGGCCGGTAGCCAGTTCTTC | CASRSEAGSQFF
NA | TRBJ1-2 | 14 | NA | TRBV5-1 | TGCGCCAGCAGCATAGCCGGGACTCCGTATGGCTACACCTTC | CASSIAGTPYGYTF
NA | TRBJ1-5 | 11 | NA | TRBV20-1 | TGCAGTGCTAGAGAGGGTCAGCCCCAGCATTTT | CSAREGQPQHF
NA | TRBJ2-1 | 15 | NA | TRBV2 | TGTGCCAGCAGTGAAGCCGGAATTCAGAACAATGAGCAGTTCTTC | CASSEAGIQNNEQFF
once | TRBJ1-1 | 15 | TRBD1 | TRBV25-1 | TGTGCCAGCAGTGAACATGGCAGGGGGCGTACTGAAGCTTTCTTT | CASSEHGRGRTEAFF
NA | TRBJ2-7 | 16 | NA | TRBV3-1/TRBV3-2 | TGTGCCAGCAGCCAAGAAAATGGGGAGTACTCCTACGAGCAGTACTTC | CASSQENGEYSYEQYF
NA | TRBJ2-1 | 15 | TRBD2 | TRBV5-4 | TGTGCCAGCAGCCGAGGACTAGCGGGAGGCGTTGAGCAGTTCTTC | CASSRGLAGGVEQFF
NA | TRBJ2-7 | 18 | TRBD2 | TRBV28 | TGTGCCAGCAGCCTCTTCACGGGACTAGCGGGAGAAAGGTACGAGCAGTACTTC | CASSLFTGLAGERYEQYF
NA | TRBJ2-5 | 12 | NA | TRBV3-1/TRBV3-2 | TGTGCCAGCAGCGGAGGGACGTTGACCCAGTACTTC | CASSGGTLTQYF
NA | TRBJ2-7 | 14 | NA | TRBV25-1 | TGTGCCAGCAGTGAACCCGGTTCGTCCTACGAGCAGTACTTC | CASSEPGSSYEQYF
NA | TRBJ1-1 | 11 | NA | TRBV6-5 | TGTGCCAGCAGAAGCTTCGCCGGAGCTTTCTTT | CASRSFAGAFF
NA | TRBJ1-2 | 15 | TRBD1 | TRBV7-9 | TGTGCCAGCAGCCAAAGTTTCGGGACAGACTATGGCTACACCTTC | CASSQSFGTDYGYTF
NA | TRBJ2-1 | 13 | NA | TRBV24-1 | TGTGCCACCAGTGATTTGGTGGGCACCGAGCAGTTCTTC | CATSDLVGTEQFF
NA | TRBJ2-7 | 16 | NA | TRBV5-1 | TGCGCCAGCCGCTACCAACCGGACAGTTACATCTACGAGCAGTACTTC | CASRYQPDSYIYEQYF
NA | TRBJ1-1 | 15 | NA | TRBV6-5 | TGTGCCAGCACCGTGACCCGACGGAGAAACACTGAAGCTTTCTTT | CASTVTRRRNTEAFF
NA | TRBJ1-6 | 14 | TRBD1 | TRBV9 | TGTGCCAGCAGCGTATGGACAGGGGATTCACCCCTCCACTTT | CASSVWTGDSPLHF
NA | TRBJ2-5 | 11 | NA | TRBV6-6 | TGTGCCAGCAGGGTCGGGGAGACCCAGTACTTC | CASRVGETQYF
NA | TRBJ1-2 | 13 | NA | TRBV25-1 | TGTGCCAGCAGCCTCAGGCCGGTCGATGGCTACACCTTC | CASSLRPVDGYTF
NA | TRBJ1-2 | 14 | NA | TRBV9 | TGTGCCAGCAGCGTCTGGCCTGTTGTGAGTGGCTACACCTTC | CASSVWPVVSGYTF
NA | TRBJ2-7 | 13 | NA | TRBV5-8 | TGTGCCAGCACCAATCGGGGTTTCTACGAGCAGTACTTC | CASTNRGFYEQYF
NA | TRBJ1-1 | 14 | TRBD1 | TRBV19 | TGTGCCAGTAGTTCAGACAGGGAGGTAACTGAAGCTTTCTTT | CASSSDREVTEAFF
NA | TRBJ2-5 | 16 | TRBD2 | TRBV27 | TGTGCCAGCAGTTTATATAGCGGGAACCAAAAAGAGACCCAGTACTTC | CASSLYSGNQKETQYF
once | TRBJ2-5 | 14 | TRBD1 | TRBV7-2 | TGTGCCAGCAGCCCACGGACAGGGGAGGAGACCCAGTACTTC | CASSPRTGEETQYF
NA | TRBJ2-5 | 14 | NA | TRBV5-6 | TGTGCCAGCAGCTTGGGGGGTTACCAAGAGACCCAGTACTTC | CASSLGGYQETQYF
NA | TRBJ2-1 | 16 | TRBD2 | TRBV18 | TGTGCCAGCTCACGGGGAAGCGGGAGGGCCGACAATGAGCAGTTCTTC | CASSRGSGRADNEQFF
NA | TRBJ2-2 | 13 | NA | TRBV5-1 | TGCGCCAGCAGCCCAAACCCCACCGGGGAGCTGTTTTTT | CASSPNPTGELFF
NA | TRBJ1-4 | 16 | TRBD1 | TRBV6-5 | TGTGCCAGCAGTTTCGACAGGGTTGACACTAATGAAAAACTGTTTTTT | CASSFDRVDTNEKLFF
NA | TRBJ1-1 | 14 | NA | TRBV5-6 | TGTGCCAGCAGCTTGGCCAGGACTAACACTGAAGCTTTCTTT | CASSLARTNTEAFF
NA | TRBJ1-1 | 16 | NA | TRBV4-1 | TGCGCCAGCAGCCCCCTCCAGGGCGGTAGGAACACTGAAGCTTTCTTT | CASSPLQGGRNTEAFF
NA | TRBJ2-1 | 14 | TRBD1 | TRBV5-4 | TGTGCCAGCAGCCGTGGACAGGTGAGGGATGAGCAGTTCTTC | CASSRGQVRDEQFF
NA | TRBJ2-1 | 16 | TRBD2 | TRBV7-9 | TGTGCCAGCAGCTTTCTTCGGACTAGCGGGGGCAATGAGCAGTTCTTC | CASSFLRTSGGNEQFF
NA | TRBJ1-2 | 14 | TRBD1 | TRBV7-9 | TGTGCCAGCAGCTTAGGACAGGGGATCTATGGCTACACCTTC | CASSLGQGIYGYTF
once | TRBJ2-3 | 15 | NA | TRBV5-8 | TGTGCCAGCAGCTTGGCCGCCCCTAGCACAGATACGCAGTATTTT | CASSLAAPSTDTQYF
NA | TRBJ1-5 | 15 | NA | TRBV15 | TGTGCCACCAGCAGAGATGCCGGGGCTAATCAGCCCCAGCATTTT | CATSRDAGANQPQHF
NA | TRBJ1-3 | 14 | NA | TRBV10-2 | TGCGCCAGCAGCGGGCCCCGATCTGGAAACACCATATATTTT | CASSGPRSGNTIYF
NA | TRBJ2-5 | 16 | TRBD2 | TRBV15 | TGTGCCACCAGCAGAGGGGGAGCGGGGCCTCGAGAGACCCAGTACTTC | CATSRGGAGPRETQYF
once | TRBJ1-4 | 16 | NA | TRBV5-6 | TGTGCCAGCAGCTTAACGGGGGGAGCAACTAATGAAAAACTGTTTTTT | CASSLTGGATNEKLFF
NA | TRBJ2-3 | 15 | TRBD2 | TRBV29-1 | TGCAGCGTTGGAGTAGCGGGGGGTGGTACAGATACGCAGTATTTT | CSVGVAGGGTDTQYF
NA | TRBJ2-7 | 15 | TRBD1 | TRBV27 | TGTGCCAGCAGTCGCGGACAGGGAGGCTCCTACGAGCAGTACTTC | CASSRGQGGSYEQYF
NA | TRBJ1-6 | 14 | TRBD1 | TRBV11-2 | TGTGCCAGCAGCTCGACAGGGGGCGAATCACCCCTCCACTTT | CASSSTGGESPLHF
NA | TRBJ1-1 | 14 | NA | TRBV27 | TGTGCCAGCAGTTTATCTCGAGGGAACACTGAAGCTTTCTTT | CASSLSRGNTEAFF
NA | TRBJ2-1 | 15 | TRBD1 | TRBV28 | TGTGCCAGCAGTCGTACAGGGGGCCTAATCAATGAGCAGTTCTTC | CASSRTGGLINEQFF
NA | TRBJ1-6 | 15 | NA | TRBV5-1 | TGCGCCAGCAGCTTGGGCAGGGGAACAAATTCACCCCTCCACTTT | CASSLGRGTNSPLHF